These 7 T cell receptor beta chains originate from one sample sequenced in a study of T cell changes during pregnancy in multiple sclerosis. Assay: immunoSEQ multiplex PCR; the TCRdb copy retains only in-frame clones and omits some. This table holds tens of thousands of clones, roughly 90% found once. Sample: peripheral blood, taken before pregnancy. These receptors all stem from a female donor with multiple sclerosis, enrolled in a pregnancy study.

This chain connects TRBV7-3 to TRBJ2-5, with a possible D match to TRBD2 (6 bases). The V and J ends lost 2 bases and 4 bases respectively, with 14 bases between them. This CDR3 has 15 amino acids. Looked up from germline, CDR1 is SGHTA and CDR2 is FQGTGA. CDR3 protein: CASSLEGRNVETQYF. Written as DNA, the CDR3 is TGTGCCAGCAGCTTAGAGGGGAGGAATGTAGAGACCCAGTACTTC.

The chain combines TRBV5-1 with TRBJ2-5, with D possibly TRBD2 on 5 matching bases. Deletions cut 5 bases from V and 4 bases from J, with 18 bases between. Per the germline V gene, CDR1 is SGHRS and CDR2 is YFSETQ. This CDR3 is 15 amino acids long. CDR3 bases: TGCGCCAGCAGTGGAGGCCAGCAAAGGTTAGAGACCCAGTACTTC. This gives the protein CASSGGQQRLETQYF.

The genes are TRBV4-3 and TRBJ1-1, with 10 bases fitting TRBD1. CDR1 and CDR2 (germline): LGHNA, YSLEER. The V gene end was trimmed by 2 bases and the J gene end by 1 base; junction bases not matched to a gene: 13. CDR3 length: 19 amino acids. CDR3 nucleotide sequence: TGCGCCAGCAGCCAATCCGGGACAGGGGATGAACTAGGGAACACTGAAGCTTTCTTT. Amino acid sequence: CASSQSGTGDELGNTEAFF.

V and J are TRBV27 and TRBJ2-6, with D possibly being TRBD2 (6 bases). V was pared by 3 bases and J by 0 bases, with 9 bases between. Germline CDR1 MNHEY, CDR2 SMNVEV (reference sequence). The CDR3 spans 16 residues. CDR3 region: CASSFVGGSGANVLTF. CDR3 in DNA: TGTGCCAGCAGTTTCGTCGGGGGCTCTGGGGCCAACGTCCTGACTTTC. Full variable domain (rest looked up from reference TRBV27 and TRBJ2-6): EAQVTQNPRYLITVTGKKLTVTCSQNMNHEYMSWYRQDPGLGLRQIYYSMNVEVTDKGDVPEGYKVSRKEKRNFPLILESPSPNQTSLYFCASSFVGGSGANVLTFGAGSRLTVL.

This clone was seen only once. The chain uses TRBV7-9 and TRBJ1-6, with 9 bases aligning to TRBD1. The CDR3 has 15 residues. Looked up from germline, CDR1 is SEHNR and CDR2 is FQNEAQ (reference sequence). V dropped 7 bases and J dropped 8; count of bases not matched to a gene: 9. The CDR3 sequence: CASTTRDRAHSPLHF. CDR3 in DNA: TGTGCCAGCACCACCAGGGACAGGGCCCATTCACCCCTCCACTTT.

CDR3 region: CASSNTPPGQGNNEQFF. The CDR3, as DNA: TGTGCCAGCAGCAATACGCCCCCGGGACAGGGGAACAATGAGCAGTTCTTC. The rearrangement links TRBV11-2 to TRBJ2-1; 10 nucleotides agree with TRBD1. The CDR3 has 17 amino acids. V lost 5 bases and J lost 5; bases outside the gene matches: 12. CDR1 and CDR2 from the germline V gene are SGHAT and FQNNGV.

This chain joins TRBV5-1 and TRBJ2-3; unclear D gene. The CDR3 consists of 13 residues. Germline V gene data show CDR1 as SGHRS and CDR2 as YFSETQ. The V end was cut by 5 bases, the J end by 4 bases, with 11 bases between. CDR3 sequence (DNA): TGCGCCAGCAGTTACCTTACACCAGATACGCAGTATTTT. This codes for CASSYLTPDTQYF.